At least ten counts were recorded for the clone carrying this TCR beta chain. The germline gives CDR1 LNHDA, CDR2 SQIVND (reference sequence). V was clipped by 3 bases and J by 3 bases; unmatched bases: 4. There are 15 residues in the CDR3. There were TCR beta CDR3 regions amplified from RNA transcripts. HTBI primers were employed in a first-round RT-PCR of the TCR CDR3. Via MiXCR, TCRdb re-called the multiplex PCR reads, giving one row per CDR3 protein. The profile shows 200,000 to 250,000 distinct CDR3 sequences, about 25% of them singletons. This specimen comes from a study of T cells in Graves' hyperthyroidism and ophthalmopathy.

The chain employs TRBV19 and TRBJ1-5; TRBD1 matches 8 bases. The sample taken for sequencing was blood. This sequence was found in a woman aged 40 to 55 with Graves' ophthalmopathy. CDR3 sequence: CASSMLTGANQPQHF. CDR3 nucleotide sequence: TGTGCCAGTAGTATGTTGACAGGGGCCAATCAGCCCCAGCATTTT.